This entry is about one T cell receptor beta chain. Its antigen remains undetermined. No base quality information exists; no much larger clone differs at one position. This sample is part of a study of blood T cell repertoires in COVID-19 (TCRdb year 2020). Concerning the study at large: Samples covering the acute and convalescent phases of COVID-19 were provided by collaborators in the United States, Italy and Spain. The material from the prospective study consisted of cDNA or gDNA derived from T cells, B-cell-depleted T cells, or PBMCs. Deeply sampled blood TCRbeta repertoires from subjects exposed to, actively infected with, or recovered from COVID-19 were included in the dataset. A freely available public database, intended as a resource for researchers studying the immune response to SARS-CoV-2, is where the repertoires were released. Samples came from the ongoing ImmuneRACE study (first 160 participants) plus 1,254 subjects from 6 global collaborators. Sample metadata almost always included a de-identified subject ID, COVID-19 status, age in years and sex. Where available, HLA class I and class II types were obtained from metadata supplied by the sample provider rather than from assay-based typing.

Trimming leaves V shorter by 4 bases and J shorter by 4 bases, with the junction holding 4 bases beyond the gene matches. In the germline V gene, CDR1 corresponds to SGHRS and CDR2 to YFSETQ. Its CDR3 holds 15 amino acids, cysteine through phenylalanine. CDR3 DNA is the only sequence kept; it has 45 bases, read in frame from the first base. Enrolling through a virtual design, the prospective study's participants ranged in age from roughly 18 to 100 years and lived across roughly 23 United States geographic areas. Cohort assignment in the prospective study relied on participant-reported clinical history from a screening survey and a study questionnaire. ImmuneRACE Cohort 3 recovered participants were defined by two consecutive negative NP/OP PCR tests, healthcare professional clearance, or symptom resolution. Mobile phlebotomists in the prospective study collected whole blood, serum and a nasopharyngeal or oropharyngeal swab from every participant. Prospective study participants could optionally give additional blood draws and questionnaires over an approximately 2-month period. Before DNA extraction, prospective study blood samples were shipped either frozen or at room temperature.

The study at large found these results: The amount of clinical and demographic metadata varied by source and participant and was provided uncurated.

TCRbeta CDR3 regions were amplified from genomic DNA using the immunoSEQ Assay, a bias-controlled multiplex PCR. In the paper's pipeline: The number of nucleated cells in each sample was estimated from the amplification of reference gene primers within the assay. Sequence reads were collapsed and filtered to measure the absolute abundance of every unique TCRbeta CDR3 rearrangement. For each sample, productive Simpson clonality was calculated by taking the square root of Simpson's diversity index across productive rearrangements. The table comes from immuneACCESS by way of TCRdb, which keeps in-frame sequences with V and J called. Part of the clones is missing from these tables; in studies checked, under half for an unresolved V gene and the rest for unknown reasons. The V and J calls and clone size are taken from that table; D and trimming were inferred from the DNA. This sample comprises 450,000 to 500,000 clones, around nine tenths of them detected only once. The ten largest make up approximately 8% of the sample.

The rearranged chain carries TRBV5-1 and TRBJ2-5; TRBD2 matches 13 bases in the middle. Sequencing used PBMCs or T cells enriched from blood (not recorded which). This receptor was taken from a woman aged 55-75 years who had recovered from COVID-19. The nucleotide sequence reads TGCGCCAGCAGCCTCAGACTAGCGGGGGGAGAGACCCAGTACTTC. This translates into CASSLRLAGGETQYF.